This is a list of T cell receptor beta chains from one sample in a study of blood T cell repertoires in COVID-19. TCRdb's copy holds only in-frame clones and misses some; the assay was immunoSEQ multiplex PCR. The data hold some 180,000 clones, with 90% observed a single time. The sequenced sample was peripheral blood. These receptors all stem from a man aged 50-60 years with acute or convalescent COVID-19. CDR3s include the opening cysteine and the closing phenylalanine or tryptophan. A D gene is named only where the DNA matches it firmly. Some rows mark clone size as missing; the rest say once, few, many or name a class of expanded clone.

size | J | D | length | V | DNA | CDR3
once | TRBJ2-6 | . | 15 | TRBV6-1 | TGTGCCAGCAGTGAAGGAGGGTCTGGGGCCAACGTCCTGACTTTC | CASSEGGSGANVLTF
. | TRBJ2-7 | TRBD2 | 13 | TRBV27 | TGTGCCAGCAAGACTAGCGGTTCCTACGAGCAGTACTTC | CASKTSGSYEQYF
. | TRBJ2-7 | . | 14 | TRBV7-9 | TGTGCCAGCAGTACTATCGCAGAGTCCTACGAGCAGTACTTC | CASSTIAESYEQYF
. | TRBJ1-3 | TRBD1 | 15 | TRBV6-5 | TGTGCCAGCAGACCCGGGACAGCTCCTGGAAACACCATATATTTT | CASRPGTAPGNTIYF
. | TRBJ2-4 | . | 15 | TRBV19 | TGTGCCAGTAGTATAGAGGGGCTAGGCCAAAACATTCAGTACTTC | CASSIEGLGQNIQYF
. | TRBJ1-4 | TRBD1 | 15 | TRBV7-9 | TGTGCCAGCAGCTCTTGGACAGGAGTCGATGAAAAACTGTTTTTT | CASSSWTGVDEKLFF
. | TRBJ2-2 | TRBD1 | 17 | TRBV30 | TGTGCCTGGAGTTATCCCGGTGACAGGGGCAACACCGGGGAGCTGTTTTTT | CAWSYPGDRGNTGELFF
. | TRBJ2-7 | TRBD2 | 16 | TRBV27 | TGTGCCAGCAGTGCCCGGACTAGCGCGGTCCCCTACGAGCAGTACTTC | CASSARTSAVPYEQYF
. | TRBJ1-2 | TRBD1 | 16 | TRBV18 | TGTGCCAGCTCACCCTTGACAGGGGGCGCACACTATGGCTACACCTTC | CASSPLTGGAHYGYTF
. | TRBJ2-2 | . | 12 | TRBV6-5 | TGTGCCAGCAGTCCGACTAGCGGGGAGCTGTTTTTT | CASSPTSGELFF
. | TRBJ1-2 | . | 12 | TRBV19 | TGTGCCAGTAGTCCCAGGGGAGCGGGCTACACCTTC | CASSPRGAGYTF
. | TRBJ1-1 | . | 16 | TRBV3-1/TRBV3-2 | TGTGCCAGCAGCCCGACGAATCGACAGAGGAACACTGAAGCTTTCTTT | CASSPTNRQRNTEAFF
. | TRBJ1-2 | . | 13 | TRBV7-2 | TGTGCCAGCAGCTCCAACAATATCTATGGCTACACCTTC | CASSSNNIYGYTF
. | TRBJ2-7 | TRBD2 | 17 | TRBV5-1 | TGCGCCAGCAGCTTGGGACCTAGCGGGAGTCTAACCTACGAGCAGTACTTC | CASSLGPSGSLTYEQYF
. | TRBJ2-1 | TRBD2 | 19 | TRBV11-2 | TGTGCCAGCAGCTTTGCGGGACTAGCGGGAGATAGGTCCTACAATGAGCAGTTCTTC | CASSFAGLAGDRSYNEQFF
once | TRBJ1-6 | TRBD1 | 16 | TRBV10-3 | TGTGCCATCAGGGCGGGACAGAGCTCCTATAATTCACCCCTCCACTTT | CAIRAGQSSYNSPLHF
. | TRBJ2-2 | TRBD1 | 14 | TRBV5-4 | TGTGCCAGCAGCAGACAGGGGGTGAGCGGGGAGCTGTTTTTT | CASSRQGVSGELFF
. | TRBJ2-1 | TRBD2 | 16 | TRBV19 | TGTGCCAGTACCCCCAGTATGGCTAGCGGCCACAATGAGCAGTTCTTC | CASTPSMASGHNEQFF
. | TRBJ2-7 | TRBD1 | 17 | TRBV5-8 | TGTGCCAGCAGCTTGGCCCTGGGACAGGGGGGCTCCTACGAGCAGTACTTC | CASSLALGQGGSYEQYF
few | TRBJ1-3 | . | 12 | TRBV10-3 | TGTGCCATCCTTGGGGGCGGAAACACCATATATTTT | CAILGGGNTIYF
. | TRBJ2-1 | TRBD2 | 17 | TRBV6-2/TRBV6-3 | TGTGCCAGCAGCGAATTCACCCGGACTAGCGGTAACAATGAGCAGTTCTTC | CASSEFTRTSGNNEQFF
. | TRBJ1-1 | . | 16 | TRBV18 | TGTGCCAGCTCACGCGGGACGACCACGGAGTCTGCTGAAGCTTTCTTT | CASSRGTTTESAEAFF
. | TRBJ2-2 | TRBD1 | 15 | TRBV4-3 | TGCGCCAGCGGACAGGGGGCGTTCGGCACCGGGGAGCTGTTTTTT | CASGQGAFGTGELFF
. | TRBJ2-3 | TRBD2 | 16 | TRBV9 | TGTGCCAGCAGCGTAGTGTCTAGCGGACGCACAGATACGCAGTATTTT | CASSVVSSGRTDTQYF
. | TRBJ2-2 | . | 15 | TRBV9 | TGTGCCAGCAGCGTAGCTCATATGGTCGGCGGGGAGCTGTTTTTT | CASSVAHMVGGELFF
once | TRBJ1-2 | . | 13 | TRBV12-3/TRBV12-4 | TGTGCCAGCAGTTTAGTATCGGGGGTTGGCTACACCTTC | CASSLVSGVGYTF
. | TRBJ1-2 | TRBD1 | 14 | TRBV19 | TGTGCCAGTAGTCCCCAGGGGGACTCATATGGCTACACCTTC | CASSPQGDSYGYTF
. | TRBJ2-1 | . | 16 | TRBV9 | TGTGCCAGCAGCGTAGAATGGTCGAGCTCCTACAATGAGCAGTTCTTC | CASSVEWSSSYNEQFF
. | TRBJ1-3 | TRBD1 | 16 | TRBV7-2 | TGTGCCAGCAGCAAACCCTGGACAGGGTTTGGAAACACCATATATTTT | CASSKPWTGFGNTIYF
. | TRBJ2-6 | TRBD1 | 16 | TRBV3-1/TRBV3-2 | TGTGCCAGCAGCGCTCGGACAGGGGCTGGGGCCAACGTCCTGACTTTC | CASSARTGAGANVLTF
. | TRBJ2-7 | TRBD1 | 14 | TRBV19 | TGTGCCAGTTCCGGGACAGGGGTTTCCTACGAGCAGTACTTC | CASSGTGVSYEQYF
. | TRBJ2-1 | TRBD1 | 18 | TRBV4-2 | TGTGCCAGCAGCCAAGACACCGGGACAGGGCTCTCCTACAATGAGCAGTTCTTC | CASSQDTGTGLSYNEQFF
once | TRBJ2-5 | TRBD1 | 15 | TRBV7-9 | TGTGCCAGCAGCTCCGGGGACAGGGCGACTTTAGACCAGTACTTC | CASSSGDRATLDQYF
. | TRBJ1-3 | TRBD1 | 16 | TRBV7-9 | TGTGCCAGCAGCTTAAAGGAAGGACAGGGTGGAAACACCATATATTTT | CASSLKEGQGGNTIYF
. | TRBJ1-1 | . | 13 | TRBV9 | TGTGCCAGCAGCCTAGGGGGGGGCACTGAAGCTTTCTTT | CASSLGGGTEAFF
. | TRBJ2-5 | TRBD2 | 13 | TRBV11-2 | TGTGCCAGCAGCTTTAGCGGGGAAGAGACCCAGTACTTC | CASSFSGEETQYF
. | TRBJ1-5 | TRBD1 | 15 | TRBV19 | TGTGCCAGTAAGGGACAGGGAAATAGCAATCAGCCCCAGCATTTT | CASKGQGNSNQPQHF
. | TRBJ1-2 | TRBD1 | 14 | TRBV19 | TGTGCCAGTAGCCCGGGACAGGCGAACTATGGCTACACCTTC | CASSPGQANYGYTF
. | TRBJ1-5 | . | 15 | TRBV6-1 | TGTGCCAGCAGTGAAAGGGGTGTGGGGAATCAGCCCCAGCATTTT | CASSERGVGNQPQHF
. | TRBJ1-6 | TRBD1 | 16 | TRBV11-1 | TGTGCCAGCAGCGTTATCGGGACAGCCAATAATTCACCCCTCCACTTT | CASSVIGTANNSPLHF
. | TRBJ2-7 | TRBD1 | 14 | TRBV11-2 | TGTGCCAGCAGCCCCCGGGACAGGCTTTACGAGCAGTACTTC | CASSPRDRLYEQYF